This record concerns one TCR beta chain sequence. The antigen is not known. A junction end diverges from the germline sequence, so it may reflect a read error. The data are from a study of early T cells in non-severe SARS-CoV-2 infection. The overall study: Whole-blood bulk RNA, unsorted, was sequenced, and chains were unpaired.

Tagging with unique molecular identifiers was applied to individual cDNA molecules. One entry per CDR3 protein results from TCRdb running MiXCR on the 5' RACE reads. Counted here are some 66,000 distinct CDR3 sequences, roughly 13% occurring once; the ten biggest clones make up roughly 8.7%. The CDR3 is 12 amino acids. The germline V gene encodes CDR1 SGHNT and CDR2 YYREEE (reference sequence). Findings of the study overall: The VDJdb matching leaned toward anti-spike CD8 responses and overlooked private and CD4 specificities.

This clonotype originated in an adult who was a healthcare worker with PCR-confirmed SARS-CoV-2 infection or an uninfected control (not recorded which). The chain carries TRBV5-4 and TRBJ2-7; 8 positions agree with TRBD2. Sequencing was performed on whole blood. This CDR3 reads CASSIPGLVPSF. The CDR3 DNA sequence: TGTGCCAGCAGCATCCCGGGACTAGTTCCCTCCTTC. The full variable domain, rest sourced from reference TRBV5-4 and TRBJ2-7, is ETGVTQSPTHLIKTRGQQVTLRCSSQSGHNTVSWYQQALGQGPQFIFQYYREEENGRGNFPPRFSGLQFPNYSSELNVNALELDDSALYLCASSIPGLVPSFGPGTRLTVT.